This section outlines one TCR beta chain sequence together with its context. Germline trimming cut 3 bases from V and 2 bases from J; bases unmatched to any gene: 4. The CDR3 is 15 amino acids. Germline CDR1 SGHNT, CDR2 YYREEE (reference sequence). This sample is part of a study of technical replicates of blood from a few donors. Assay: immunoSEQ multiplex PCR; the TCRdb copy retains only in-frame clones and omits some. Of 65,000 to 85,000 clones in the sample, about 92% were seen once. The gene calls are TRBV5-4 and TRBJ1-3; 8 bases agree with TRBD1. Input material: T cells isolated from PBMCs. The clonotype originates from a human donor in good health. In DNA, the CDR3 is TGTGCCAGCAGCTCTCCGACAGGGGCTGGAAACACCATATATTTT. It is translated as CASSSPTGAGNTIYF.